This T cell receptor (beta chain) was observed in a study of blood T cell repertoires in COVID-19. The ends were cut back, 5 bases at V and 3 bases at J, with 19 bases in the middle. CDR1 is SGHTA and CDR2 is FQGNSA in the germline V gene. The CDR3 spans 17 residues. The protocol was immunoSEQ multiplex PCR, while the TCRdb copy is restricted to in-frame clones and leaves out a portion. The sample includes 150,000 to 200,000 clones, roughly 87% of them seen just once. The sequence was obtained from a human donor with acute COVID-19. The donor label of this sample is uncertain. This chain uses TRBV7-2 with TRBJ2-2, with D possibly being TRBD1 (5 bases). Specimen: PBMCs or T cells enriched from blood (not recorded which). The CDR3 region has the DNA TGTGCCAGCAGCCCCCGTGTTTTAGGGGTTTACACCGGGGAGCTGTTTTTT. This gives the protein CASSPRVLGVYTGELFF.